A single sample is the source of the 4 T cell receptor beta chains below, sequenced in a study of T cells after posttransplantation cyclophosphamide. Busulfan-fludarabine conditioning, marrow transplant, and cyclophosphamide on days +3 and +4 were administered. Sequencing was performed with immunoSEQ multiplex PCR; in TCRdb, only in-frame clones are kept and a portion is missing. Of some 7,000 clones listed, roughly four fifths are singletons. The sequenced sample was PBMCs, obtained almost 1,500 days after allogeneic stem cell transplant with posttransplant cyclophosphamide. The receptors here all came from a young adult male patient who received an allogeneic stem cell transplant from a related donor, was CMV-positive, and had acute GVHD only. Some T cells here may be from the graft donor.

The chain couples TRBV7-2 to TRBJ1-5, with 9 bases matching TRBD1. V trimming: 4 bases; J trimming: 1 base; junction bases outside the gene matches: 5. Germline loops: CDR1 SGHTA, CDR2 FQGNSA. The CDR3 consists of 16 residues. The CDR3 protein is CASSSTGGFSNQPQHF. In DNA, the CDR3 is TGTGCCAGCAGCTCAACAGGGGGCTTCAGCAATCAGCCCCAGCATTTT.

This clone appeared a few times. This chain links TRBV2 with TRBJ2-7; D is unresolved. This CDR3 has 11 residues. Trimming cost V 2 bases and J 7 bases, with 6 bases left between them. Germline assignment: CDR1 SNHLY and CDR2 FYNNEI. The CDR3 loop reads CASSESGEQYF. The CDR3, as DNA: TGTGCCAGCAGTGAATCGGGTGAGCAGTACTTC.

The rearrangement links TRBV5-1 to TRBJ2-7; a possible D gene is TRBD2 (6 bases). The CDR3 totals 16 residues. The V end was cut by 4 bases, the J end by 2 bases, with 19 bases between. CDR1 is SGHRS, CDR2 YFSETQ, per germline. The CDR3 coding sequence is TGCGCCAGCAGCCGACGCGGGACGGAATCACCCTACGAGCAGTACTTC. Translated: CASSRRGTESPYEQYF.

The CDR3: CASSQSRDLTTNEKLFF. CDR3 nucleotide sequence: TGCGCCAGCAGTCAATCGCGGGACCTCACAACTAATGAAAAACTGTTTTTT. The chain carries TRBV23-1 and TRBJ1-4; weak D call: TRBD1 (5 bases). TRBV23-1 is given ORF status, its function remaining uncertain. Trimming cost V 0 bases and J 0 bases, with 11 bases left between them. The CDR3 contains 17 residues.